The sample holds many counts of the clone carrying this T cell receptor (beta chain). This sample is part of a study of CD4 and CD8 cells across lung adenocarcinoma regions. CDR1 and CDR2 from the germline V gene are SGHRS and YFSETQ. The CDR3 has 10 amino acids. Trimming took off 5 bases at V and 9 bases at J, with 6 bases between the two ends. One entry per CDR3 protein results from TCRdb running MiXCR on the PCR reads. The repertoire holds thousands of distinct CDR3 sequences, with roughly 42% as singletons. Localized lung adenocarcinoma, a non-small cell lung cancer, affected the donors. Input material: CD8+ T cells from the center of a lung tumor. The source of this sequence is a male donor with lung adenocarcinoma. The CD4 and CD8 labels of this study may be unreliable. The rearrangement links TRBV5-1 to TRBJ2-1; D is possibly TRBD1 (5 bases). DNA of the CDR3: TGCGCCAGCAGGGGGCTTGAGCAGTTCTTC. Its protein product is CASRGLEQFF.